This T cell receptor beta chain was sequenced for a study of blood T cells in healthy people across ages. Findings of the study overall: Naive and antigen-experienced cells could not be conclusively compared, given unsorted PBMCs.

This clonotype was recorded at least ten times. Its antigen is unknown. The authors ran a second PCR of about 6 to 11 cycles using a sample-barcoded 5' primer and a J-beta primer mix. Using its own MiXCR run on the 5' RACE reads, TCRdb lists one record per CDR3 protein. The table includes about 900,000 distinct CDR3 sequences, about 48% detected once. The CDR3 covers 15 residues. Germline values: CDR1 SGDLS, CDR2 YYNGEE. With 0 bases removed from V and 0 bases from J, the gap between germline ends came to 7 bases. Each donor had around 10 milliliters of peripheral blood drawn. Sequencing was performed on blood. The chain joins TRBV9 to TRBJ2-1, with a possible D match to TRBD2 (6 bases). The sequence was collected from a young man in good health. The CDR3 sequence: CASSVGSGSYNEQFF. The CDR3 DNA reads TGTGCCAGCAGCGTAGGTAGCGGCTCCTACAATGAGCAGTTCTTC.